The 14 T cell receptor beta chains below come from one sample, sequenced in a study of cytomegalovirus exposure and HLA in healthy donors. PCR was performed using 60 Vbeta and 13 Jbeta primers. The data were produced by immunoSEQ multiplex PCR, yet TCRdb's version contains in-frame clones alone and is incomplete. The sample holds about 160,000 clones, less than 85% seen once. What was sequenced was PBMCs. These receptor sequences come from a middle-aged man in good health and CMV-seronegative.

The rearrangement joins TRBV5-1 to TRBJ1-2; D might be TRBD1 (5 bases). The germline gives CDR1 SGHRS, CDR2 YFSETQ. Trimming cost V 0 bases and J 3 bases, with 9 bases left between them. CDR3 length: 14 amino acids. The CDR3 coding sequence is TGCGCCAGCAGCTTGGCCCCGGGGGACTATGGCTACACCTTC. Translation gives CASSLAPGDYGYTF.

The rearrangement links TRBV5-1 to TRBJ2-6; TRBD1 agrees at 9 bases. J lost 0 bases, V lost 2 bases, and 3 bases had no gene match. This CDR3 spans 17 amino acids. CDR1 and CDR2 (germline): SGHRS, YFSETQ. CDR3 region: CASSFGTGSSGANVLTF. The CDR3 region has the DNA TGCGCCAGCAGCTTCGGGACAGGGAGCTCTGGGGCCAACGTCCTGACTTTC.

V is TRBV30 and J is TRBJ2-7; D not certain. The CDR3 contains 13 residues. The V end lost 0 bases, the J end lost 5 bases, and 11 bases lay between the germline ends. Looked up from germline, CDR1 is GTSNPN and CDR2 is SVGIG (reference sequence). The CDR3 nucleotides are TGTGCCTGGAGTGTAGCGTATTTAGACGAGCAGTACTTC. It codes for CAWSVAYLDEQYF.

The chain is built from TRBV5-1 and TRBJ2-7; weak D call: TRBD1 (6 bases). V lost 2 bases, J lost 3 bases, and 9 bases lay in between. This CDR3 contains 13 residues. From germline, CDR1 is SGHRS and CDR2 YFSETQ. CDR3 DNA sequence: TGCGCCAGCAGCTTAGGGGGTTACTACGAGCAGTACTTC. The encoded protein is CASSLGGYYEQYF.

The V gene is TRBV5-1, the J gene TRBJ2-5; 7 nucleotides line up with TRBD2. The V gene's germline CDR1 is SGHRS and CDR2 YFSETQ. CDR3 size: 16 residues. The V and J ends lost 4 bases and 3 bases, in that order; junction bases with no gene match: 12. The CDR3, as DNA: TGCGCCAGCAGCCCTTGGGGGGGGGATACAAAAGAGACCCAGTACTTC. This sequence encodes CASSPWGGDTKETQYF.

This sequence joins TRBV4-2 and TRBJ1-5; 7 bases are a match to TRBD1. The CDR3 is 16 amino acids. V shed 4 bases, J shed 7 bases, and the junction held 13 bases outside the gene matches. Per germline, CDR1 LGHNA and CDR2 YNFKEQ. The CDR3 DNA follows: TGTGCCAGCAGCCCCGGCCGGTGGGACAGCGAACAGCCCCAGCATTTT. Encoded protein: CASSPGRWDSEQPQHF.

This clone was seen many times. The rearrangement uses TRBV25-1 and TRBJ2-2; possibly TRBD1 for D (7 bases). Trimming removed 6 bases from V and 3 bases from J, with 11 bases in between. Germline V gene lookup returns CDR1 MGHDK and CDR2 SYGVNS. This CDR3 has 14 amino acids. The CDR3 spells CASSTGEDTGELFF. Here the CDR3 DNA reads TGTGCCAGCAGCACAGGGGAGGACACCGGGGAGCTGTTTTTT.

V is TRBV19 and J is TRBJ1-1, with a weak D call TRBD1 (5 bases). The V gene's germline CDR1 is LNHDA and CDR2 SQIVND (reference sequence). V was clipped by 5 bases and J by 1 base, with 11 bases between them. The CDR3 has 14 amino acids. DNA for the CDR3: TGTGCCAGTAGTTTGCAGGGAGGGAACACTGAAGCTTTCTTT. This encodes CASSLQGGNTEAFF.

This chain joins TRBV6-6 and TRBJ1-6; D is undetermined. V was pared by 2 bases and J by 9 bases, with 14 bases between. CDR1 and CDR2 (germline): MNHNY, SVGAGI (reference sequence). The CDR3 is made up of 15 amino acids. CDR3 in amino acids: CASSYEGLRSSPLHF. In DNA, the CDR3 is TGTGCCAGCAGTTACGAGGGTCTGCGATCTTCACCCCTCCACTTT.

The CDR3 nucleotides are TGTGCCAGCAGCTTACGAAGGGGCCCCACAGATACGCAGTATTTT. Its translation: CASSLRRGPTDTQYF. The chain recombines TRBV13 with TRBJ2-3, with D possibly being TRBD1 (5 bases). The length of the CDR3 is 15 residues. Germline V gene lookup returns CDR1 PRHDT and CDR2 FYEKMQ (reference sequence). V was trimmed by 2 bases and J by 2 bases, leaving 11 bases between them. The whole variable domain, remainder taken from reference TRBV13 and TRBJ2-3, is AAGVIQSPRHLIKEKRETATLKCYPIPRHDTVYWYQQGPGQDPQFLISFYEKMQSDKGSIPDRFSAQQFSDYHSELNMSSLELGDSALYFCASSLRRGPTDTQYFGPGTRLTVL.

The V and J genes are TRBV7-2 and TRBJ2-3; D perhaps matches TRBD2 (6 bases). The CDR3 contains 15 residues. Trimming shortened V by 5 bases and J by 2 bases, and 14 bases separated the two germline ends. Germline V CDR1 and CDR2: SGHTA, FQGNSA. This CDR3 reads CASSQEGLPTDTQYF. In nucleotides, the CDR3 is TGTGCCAGCAGCCAAGAGGGACTTCCCACAGATACGCAGTATTTT. Supplemented by reference TRBV7-2 and TRBJ2-3, the full variable domain reads GAGVSQSPSNKVTEKGKDVELRCDPISGHTALYWYRQSLGQGLEFLIYFQGNSAPDKSGLPSDRFSAERTGGSVSTLTIQRTQQEDSAVYLCASSQEGLPTDTQYFGPGTRLTVL.

This clone was counted a single time. The chain employs TRBV19 and TRBJ2-1; the D is unclear. Germline loops: CDR1 LNHDA, CDR2 SQIVND (reference sequence). V lost 8 bases to trimming and J lost 4 bases, with 6 bases between them. The CDR3 has 11 amino acids. The CDR3 nucleotides read TGTGCCAGTCGGTTTTACAATGAGCAGTTCTTC. Amino acid sequence: CASRFYNEQFF. The variable domain in full, with the rest retrieved from reference TRBV19 and TRBJ2-1, is DGGITQSPKYLFRKEGQNVTLSCEQNLNHDAMYWYRQDPGQGLRLIYYSQIVNDFQKGDIAEGYSVSREKKESFPLTVTSAQKNPTAFYLCASRFYNEQFFGPGTRLTVL.

The rearrangement links TRBV5-1 to TRBJ2-2; the match to TRBD2 covers 12 bases. Germline V gives CDR1 SGHRS, CDR2 YFSETQ. V was pared by 5 bases and J by 5 bases, with 4 bases of the junction left unmatched. The CDR3 is 15 residues long. The CDR3 is CASRLTSGGTGELFF. As DNA, the CDR3 is TGCGCCAGCAGGTTGACTAGCGGGGGTACCGGGGAGCTGTTTTTT. The full variable domain, in which reference TRBV5-1 and TRBJ2-2 provide the parts outside the CDR3, is KAGVTQTPRYLIKTRGQQVTLSCSPISGHRSVSWYQQTPGQGLQFLFEYFSETQRNKGNFPGRFSGRQFSNSRSEMNVSTLELGDSALYLCASRLTSGGTGELFFGEGSRLTVL.

The chain uses TRBV27 and TRBJ2-1; 8 bases fit TRBD1. The germline gives CDR1 MNHEY, CDR2 SMNVEV (reference sequence). V lost 8 bases, J lost 0 bases, and 0 bases stayed unmatched. This CDR3 spans 13 amino acids. This CDR3 reads CASGQGSYNEQFF. CDR3 in DNA: TGTGCCAGCGGACAGGGCTCCTACAATGAGCAGTTCTTC.